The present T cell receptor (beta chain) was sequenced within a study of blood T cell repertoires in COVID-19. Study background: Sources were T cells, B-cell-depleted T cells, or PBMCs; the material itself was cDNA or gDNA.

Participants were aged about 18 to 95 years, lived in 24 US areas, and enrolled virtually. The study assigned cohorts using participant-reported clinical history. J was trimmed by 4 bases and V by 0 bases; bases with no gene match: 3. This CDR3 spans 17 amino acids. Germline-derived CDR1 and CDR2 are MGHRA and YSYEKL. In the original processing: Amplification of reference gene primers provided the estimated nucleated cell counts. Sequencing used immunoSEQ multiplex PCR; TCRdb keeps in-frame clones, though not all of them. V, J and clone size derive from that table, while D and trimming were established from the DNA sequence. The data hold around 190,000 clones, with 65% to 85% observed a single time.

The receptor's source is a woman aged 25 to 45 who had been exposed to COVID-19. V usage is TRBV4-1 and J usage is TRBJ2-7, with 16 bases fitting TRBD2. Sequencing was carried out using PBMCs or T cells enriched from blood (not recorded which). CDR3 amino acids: CASSQEPGLAGGYEQYF. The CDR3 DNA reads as TGCGCCAGCAGCCAAGAGCCGGGACTAGCGGGGGGGTACGAGCAGTACTTC.